The entry below gives a single T cell receptor (beta chain) sequence along with its context. There are 16 residues in the CDR3. Germline CDR1 MGHRA, CDR2 YSYEKL. The V gene lost 1 base and the J gene lost 0 bases, with 11 bases spanning the gap. This sample is drawn from a study of blood T cell repertoires in COVID-19. Libraries were prepared by immunoSEQ multiplex PCR; TCRdb keeps only in-frame clonotypes and omits some of them. The sample holds 240,000 or so clones, roughly 88% seen once. The V call is TRBV4-1, the J call TRBJ2-3; D uncertain. The sequenced sample was PBMCs or T cells enriched from blood (not recorded which). The TCR sequence derives from a woman in her forties or fifties who had recovered from COVID-19. The CDR3 reads CASSQVWSSSTDTQYF. In DNA form, the CDR3 reads TGCGCCAGCAGCCAAGTATGGAGTTCTAGCACAGATACGCAGTATTTT.